This TCR beta chain originates from a study of cytomegalovirus exposure and HLA in healthy donors. Overall study: HLA-typed donors were the source of about 85 million unique TCRs, which an early data release held. Genetic ancestry analysis placed 81% of the 400 or so donors that were genotyped in the Caucasian-associated cluster.

Points on this clone: What it binds is unknown.

General study findings and limits: The study reported that TCR beta sequences accurately predicted HLA-A and HLA-B alleles in most subjects.

CDR1 SGHRS and CDR2 YFSETQ come from the germline V gene. The CDR3 covers 17 residues. J gave up 11 bases and V 0 bases, and 12 bases lay outside the gene matches. Primers for the PCR totalled 60 Vbeta and 13 Jbeta. In the original analysis: Later, 80 million or so unique TCR beta chains were counted in an analysis, and some 9.9 million of them were shared. Data came from immunoSEQ multiplex PCR; TCRdb stores just in-frame clones and leaves some out. Clonal size and the V and J genes are those of that table, whereas D and trimming came from the DNA. The sample gives about 180,000 clones, approximately 80% of which show up once; over 2.5% is in the top ten.

The rearrangement joins TRBV5-1 to TRBJ2-1; 12 bases are a match to TRBD2. This receptor was taken from a woman aged 45-59 years in good health and CMV-seropositive. Sequenced: PBMCs. The CDR3 here is CASSLAEGGLAGNKQFF. In DNA form, the CDR3 reads TGCGCCAGCAGCTTGGCCGAGGGGGGACTAGCGGGTAACAAGCAGTTCTTC.